The clone carrying this T cell receptor (beta chain) showed up just a few times. The antigen is undetermined. From germline, CDR1 is DFQATT and CDR2 SNEGSKA (reference sequence). CDR3 length equals 12 residues. Trimming left V 4 bases short and J 10 bases short, with 16 bases between. These data are taken from a study of T-cell memory formation after mild COVID-19. Study outcomes and limitations: CD8+ contracting clones occupied EMRA, while CD4+ ones occupied mainly CM and EM. Clones from the second wave (peaking day 37) had unconfirmed SARS-CoV-2 specificity. Clones that contracted from day 15 to 85 were balanced CD4/CD8, while later expanders leaned CD4+.

TCRdb reprocessed the 5' RACE reads with MiXCR, giving one entry per CDR3 protein. The table records about 340,000 distinct CDR3 sequences, under 15% of them present only once. Sequencing was carried out using PBMCs or a T cell subset sorted from them (not recorded which). This TCR derives from a man aged 18-30 years who had mild COVID-19 (a few samples of this study predate the infection). Cell type and time point are not known. V gene TRBV20-1 combines with J gene TRBJ1-2; D remains unclear. The CDR3, as DNA: TGCAGTGCTATCCCGGTCCTCGATGACTACACCTTC. This sequence encodes CSAIPVLDDYTF.